This T cell receptor (beta chain) was sequenced for a study of metastatic and nonmetastatic thyroid tumors. Treatment of any kind had been given to no patient before thyroid surgery. TCRdb re-called the PCR reads via MiXCR. The sample consists of some 30,000 clones, about 30% of them appearing once. The CDR3 loop spans 13 amino acids. This clone was counted many times. This could be a read error, since a much larger clone is one nucleotide away. Input material: blood. The receptor comes from a female donor with papillary thyroid cancer or a benign thyroid nodule (not recorded which). Some clones in this sample may be carry-over from other donors' samples. This chain links TRBV12-3 or TRBV12-4 with TRBJ1-1, with no clear D. The CDR3 DNA sequence: TGTGCCAGCAGTTTAAGGGTGAACACTGGAGCTTTCTTT. It translates to CASSLRVNTGAFF.